The source of this T cell receptor beta chain is a study of cytomegalovirus exposure and HLA in healthy donors. Both 60 Vbeta primers and 13 Jbeta primers went into the PCR. The data were produced by immunoSEQ multiplex PCR, yet TCRdb's version contains in-frame clones alone and is incomplete. The sample lists around 67,000 clones; 65% to 70% were seen once. The TCR was taken from a young woman in good health and CMV-seronegative. The sample was PBMCs.

CDR3 sequence: CASSPDWVNEQFF. CDR3 bases: TGTGCCAGCAGCCCGGACTGGGTCAATGAGCAGTTCTTC. The rearrangement uses TRBV9 and TRBJ2-1; TRBD2 is a possible D gene (5 bases). V lost 4 bases and J lost 6, with 11 bases in between. This CDR3 is built from 13 residues. Germline CDR1 and CDR2: SGDLS and YYNGEE.